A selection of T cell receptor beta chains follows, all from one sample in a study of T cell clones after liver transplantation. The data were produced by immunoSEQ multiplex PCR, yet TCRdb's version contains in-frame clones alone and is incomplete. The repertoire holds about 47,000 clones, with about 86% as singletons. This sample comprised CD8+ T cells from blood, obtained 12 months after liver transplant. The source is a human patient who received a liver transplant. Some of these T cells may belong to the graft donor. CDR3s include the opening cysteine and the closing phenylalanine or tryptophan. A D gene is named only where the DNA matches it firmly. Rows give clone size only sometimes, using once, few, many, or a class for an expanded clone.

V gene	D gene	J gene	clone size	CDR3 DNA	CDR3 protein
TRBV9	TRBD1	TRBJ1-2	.	TGTGCCAGCAGCGCCGGGGGTGGGACAGAGAACTATGGCTACACCTTC	CASSAGGGTENYGYTF
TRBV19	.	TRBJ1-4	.	TGTGCCAGTAGTATGATGGGGAGCCTTAATGAAAAACTGTTTTTT	CASSMMGSLNEKLFF
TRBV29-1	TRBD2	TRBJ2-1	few	TGCAGCGTGCCGGGAGGTGAGCAGTTCTTC	CSVPGGEQFF
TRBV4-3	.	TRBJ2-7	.	TGCGCCAGCAGCCAAGGGTATCAGTACGAGCAGTACTTC	CASSQGYQYEQYF
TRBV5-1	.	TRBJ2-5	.	TGCGCCAGCAGCCTCACCGGAGAGACCCAGTACTTC	CASSLTGETQYF
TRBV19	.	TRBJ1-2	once	TGTGCCAGTAGTATAACAGCGTTCTATGGCTACACCTTC	CASSITAFYGYTF
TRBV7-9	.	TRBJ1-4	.	TGTGCCAGCAGCGCGTCAGGGCCTACTGAAAAACTGTTTTTT	CASSASGPTEKLFF
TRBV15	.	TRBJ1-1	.	TGTGCCACCAGTCCCGGGACCCAGGACGCTGAAGCTTTCTTT	CATSPGTQDAEAFF
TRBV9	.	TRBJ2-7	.	TGTGCCAGCAGCGCCCTCAGTGGGCAGCCAACCTACGAGCAGTACTTC	CASSALSGQPTYEQYF
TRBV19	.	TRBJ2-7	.	TGTGCCAGTAGTATGGGGGCGGGAGCCCCCTACGAGCAGTACTTC	CASSMGAGAPYEQYF
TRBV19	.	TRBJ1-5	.	TGTGCCAGTAGTATGGAAATGTACGGTCAGCCCCAGCATTTT	CASSMEMYGQPQHF
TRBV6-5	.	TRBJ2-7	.	TGTGCCAGCGGGGGAGGAGGAAATTACGAGCAGTACTTC	CASGGGGNYEQYF
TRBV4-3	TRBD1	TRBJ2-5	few	TGCGCCAGCAGCTTCTCTACAGGGGCTGGAGAGACCCAGTACTTC	CASSFSTGAGETQYF
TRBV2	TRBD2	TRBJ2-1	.	TGTGCCAGCAGTGTCGACGGGAGGACCCCCTACAATGAGCAGTTCTTC	CASSVDGRTPYNEQFF